Listed here are 27 T cell receptor beta chains from one sample, sequenced in a study of shared clonotypes between healthy human individuals. Clones were sequenced by immunoSEQ multiplex PCR, and TCRdb holds only the in-frame ones, with some missing. The sample shows about 680,000 clones, over 65% of them seen only once. Sequenced: memory CD4+ T cells sorted from blood. Subset denoted: CD45RA-negative fraction. These receptors were collected from a woman aged 25 to 39 in good health.

The V call is TRBV2, the J call TRBJ2-5, with D uncertain. Germline CDR1 and CDR2: SNHLY and FYNNEI. The germline V and J ends were trimmed by 7 bases and 4 bases, with 16 bases remaining between them. This CDR3 has 14 residues. DNA for the CDR3: TGTGCCAGCAAAGCTAGAAAGCGTGGAGAGACCCAGTACTTC. Translating gives CASKARKRGETQYF.

The chain carries TRBV7-9 and TRBJ2-3; D remains ambiguous. The CDR3 contains 15 residues. Trimming took off 5 bases at V and 0 bases at J, with 12 bases between the two ends. The germline V gene has CDR1 SEHNR and CDR2 FQNEAQ (reference sequence). The CDR3 reads CASSPRAFSTDTQYF. CDR3 coding DNA: TGTGCCAGCAGCCCACGGGCCTTTAGCACAGATACGCAGTATTTT.

The rearrangement uses TRBV7-2 and TRBJ1-2; D remains ambiguous. V was cut by 2 bases and J by 3 bases, with 10 bases left in between. The CDR3 is made up of 14 amino acids. Looked up from germline, CDR1 is SGHTA and CDR2 is FQGNSA. CDR3 loop: CASSLSPEDYGYTF. The CDR3 bases are TGTGCCAGCAGCTTAAGTCCTGAAGACTATGGCTACACCTTC.

This clone was seen a handful of times. The chain links TRBV5-8 to TRBJ1-5; D gene unclear. The CDR3 spans 17 residues. Per the germline V gene, CDR1 is SGHTS and CDR2 is YDEGEE. V was pared by 0 bases and J by 2 bases, with 15 bases between. Here the CDR3 reads CASSLDFGERGNQPQHF. The CDR3 DNA reads TGTGCCAGCAGCTTGGACTTCGGCGAACGGGGCAATCAGCCCCAGCATTTT.

In this sample, this clone turned up once. The sample carries other DNA sequences with the same CDR3. The chain is built from TRBV7-8 and TRBJ2-7, with D hard to call. The CDR3 length is 15 residues. The V end was cut by 6 bases, the J end by 3 bases, with 18 bases between. Germline CDR1 is SGHVS and CDR2 is FQNEAQ. CDR3: CASSPQTGWDYEQYF. CDR3 bases: TGTGCCAGCAGTCCCCAGACCGGGTGGGACTACGAGCAGTACTTC.

This sequence joins TRBV5-6 and TRBJ1-1, with D unclear. Germline V gene lookup returns CDR1 SGHDT and CDR2 YYEEEE. V was cut by 2 bases and J by 5 bases, with 13 bases left in between. There are 14 residues in the CDR3. CDR3 coding DNA: TGTGCCAGCAGCTTTCGTCGTGAGGGAACTGAAGCTTTCTTT. It encodes CASSFRREGTEAFF.

The chain has TRBV18 and TRBJ2-7; D is possibly TRBD1 (5 bases). Trimming stripped 8 bases from V and 2 bases from J, with 13 bases between. This CDR3 is built from 13 residues. Germline V gene data show CDR1 as KGHSH and CDR2 as LQKENI. The chain's CDR3 is CASHGDSPYEQYF. The CDR3 coding sequence is TGTGCCAGCCACGGTGACAGCCCCTACGAGCAGTACTTC. The variable domain in full, with the rest retrieved from reference TRBV18 and TRBJ2-7, is NAGVMQNPRHLVRRRGQEARLRCSPMKGHSHVYWYRQLPEEGLKFMVYLQKENIIDESGMPKERFSAEFPKEGPSILRIQQVVRGDSAAYFCASHGDSPYEQYFGPGTRLTVT.

The V gene is TRBV27, the J gene TRBJ2-7; perhaps TRBD2 as D (5 bases). The CDR3 totals 15 residues. V lost 3 bases to trimming and J lost 2 bases, with 14 bases between them. The germline V gene encodes CDR1 MNHEY and CDR2 SMNVEV (reference sequence). For the CDR3, the DNA is TGTGCCAGCAGTTTTGGAGGCGGTCTAACCTACGAGCAGTACTTC. Translated: CASSFGGGLTYEQYF.

V gene TRBV9 combines with J gene TRBJ2-5, with no clear D. The CDR3 is 13 residues long. V was cut by 0 bases and J by 2 bases, with 5 bases left in between. The germline CDR1 and CDR2 sequences are SGDLS and YYNGEE. CDR3 amino acids: CASSVAAQETQYF. CDR3 in DNA: TGTGCCAGCAGCGTAGCTGCTCAAGAGACCCAGTACTTC.

On this clone: This may be a read error: a much more frequent sequence differs by one nucleotide. Other DNA sequences in this specimen translate into the identical CDR3. V and J are TRBV6-4 and TRBJ1-1; D unclear. The germline V gene encodes CDR1 MRHNA and CDR2 SNTAGT. The CDR3 loop spans 13 amino acids. V lost 2 bases, J lost 2 bases, and 6 bases lay in between. The CDR3 DNA follows: TGTGCCAGCAGTGACAGGGAAAACACTGAAGCTTTCTTT. It specifies CASSDRENTEAFF.

CDR3 residues: CASSPGTSGNQAYF. The CDR3 DNA is TGCGCCAGCAGTCCCGGGACTAGCGGGAACCAAGCGTATTTT. The chain is built from TRBV5-1 and TRBJ2-3; TRBD2 aligns across 13 bases. V lost 5 bases, J lost 14 bases, and 11 bases stayed unmatched. The germline CDR1 and CDR2 sequences are SGHRS and YFSETQ. There are 14 residues in the CDR3.

The chain uses TRBV27 and TRBJ1-3; TRBD1 matches at 8 bases. The CDR3 extends over 15 amino acids. Trimming cost V 2 bases and J 8 bases; bases outside gene matches: 8. From germline, CDR1 is MNHEY and CDR2 SMNVEV (reference sequence). Here the CDR3 reads CASSLGTGGGYTIYF. The CDR3 nucleotides read TGTGCCAGCAGTTTAGGCACAGGGGGAGGCTACACCATATATTTT.

This clone has just a few counts. The V and J genes are TRBV27 and TRBJ2-1; TRBD2 agrees at 10 bases. After removal of 1 base from V and 3 bases from J, the junction contained 3 bases not matched to a gene. This CDR3 spans 16 amino acids. In germline, CDR1 is MNHEY, CDR2 SMNVEV (reference sequence). The CDR3 coding sequence is TGTGCCAGCAGTTTATGGTCTAGCGGGAGCTACAATGAGCAGTTCTTC. Protein product: CASSLWSSGSYNEQFF.

The genes are TRBV18 and TRBJ2-7; unclear D gene. Trimming took off 2 bases at V and 4 bases at J, with 12 bases between the two ends. Per the germline V gene, CDR1 is KGHSH and CDR2 is LQKENI. There are 14 residues in the CDR3. The CDR3 DNA follows: TGTGCCAGCTCACCAAACAGAGGTGGGTACGAGCAGTACTTC. Protein product: CASSPNRGGYEQYF.

This chain joins TRBV5-4 and TRBJ1-1; no firm D call. Germline assignment: CDR1 SGHNT and CDR2 YYREEE (reference sequence). The CDR3 consists of 11 residues. Between the trimmed V and J ends, which lost 1 base and 8 bases, there was a span of 6 bases. CDR3 coding DNA: TGTGCCAGCAGCTTGAACGCCGAAGCTTTCTTT. It encodes CASSLNAEAFF.

This chain joins TRBV6-1 and TRBJ1-4; 10 bases match TRBD1. Trimming removed 4 bases from V and 7 bases from J; junction bases left unmatched: 6. The CDR3 spans 15 residues. Germline lookup yields CDR1 MNHNS and CDR2 SASEGT. CDR3 sequence reads: CASSGRRQGAEKLFF. The CDR3 nucleotides read TGTGCCAGCAGTGGCCGAAGACAGGGGGCTGAAAAACTGTTTTTT.

The V call is TRBV5-1, the J call TRBJ2-7, with TRBD1 matching over 7 bases. After removal of 2 bases from V and 5 bases from J, the junction contained 7 bases not matched to a gene. CDR1 and CDR2 from the germline V gene are SGHRS and YFSETQ. The CDR3 loop spans 14 amino acids. CDR3 in amino acids: CASSFSGTEDEQYF. The CDR3, as DNA: TGCGCCAGCAGCTTTTCCGGGACAGAAGACGAGCAGTACTTC.

The chain recombines TRBV28 with TRBJ2-2; TRBD2 aligns across 8 bases. With V trimmed by 8 bases and J by 3 bases, 2 bases remained unmatched. The CDR3 covers 13 residues. The germline V gene encodes CDR1 MDHEN and CDR2 SYDVKM. CDR3 amino acids: CASGREDTGELFF. CDR3 sequence (DNA): TGTGCCAGCGGGCGGGAGGACACCGGGGAGCTGTTTTTT.

This clone was picked up one time. The V call is TRBV30, the J call TRBJ2-3; a possible D gene is TRBD2 (6 bases). Germline CDR1 reads GTSNPN; CDR2 reads SVGIG (reference sequence). The CDR3 has 14 amino acids. Between the trimmed V and J ends, which lost 5 bases and 3 bases, there was a span of 15 bases. The CDR3 sequence: CAWGGAGRTDTQYF. The CDR3, as DNA: TGTGCCTGGGGAGGGGCAGGGAGGACAGATACGCAGTATTTT.

The chain carries TRBV5-4 and TRBJ2-3; 10 bases line up with TRBD2. From germline, CDR1 is SGHNT and CDR2 YYREEE (reference sequence). This CDR3 has 17 amino acids. Losses at the gene ends were 0 bases for V and 5 bases for J; bases not matched to a gene: 9. This CDR3 is CASSLASGSGGQDTQYF. The CDR3 coding sequence is TGTGCCAGCAGCTTGGCTAGCGGGAGCGGAGGGCAAGATACGCAGTATTTT.

This sequence joins TRBV4-1 and TRBJ2-7; 11 nucleotides align to TRBD2. Germline lookup yields CDR1 MGHRA and CDR2 YSYEKL. This CDR3 contains 15 residues. With 3 bases clipped from V and 7 bases from J, the junction kept 8 bases outside the gene matches. CDR3 in amino acids: CASSQGLADSGEQYF. Here the CDR3 DNA reads TGCGCCAGCAGCCAGGGACTAGCGGATTCGGGGGAGCAGTACTTC.

This rearrangement joins TRBV7-9 to TRBJ1-1; no definite D call. This CDR3 contains 11 residues. Germline values: CDR1 SEHNR, CDR2 FQNEAQ (reference sequence). The germline V and J ends were trimmed by 7 bases and 4 bases, with 7 bases remaining between them. The CDR3 DNA reads as TGTGCCAGCACCCGGGGCACTGAAGCTTTCTTT. Protein sequence: CASTRGTEAFF.

The V call is TRBV6-6, the J call TRBJ1-2, with D uncertain. The CDR3 is 14 amino acids. Germline CDR1 and CDR2: MNHNY and SVGAGI (reference sequence). Trimming took off 0 bases at V and 2 bases at J, with 7 bases between the two ends. The CDR3: CASSYSSGNYGYTF. CDR3 DNA: TGTGCCAGCAGTTACTCGTCCGGGAACTATGGCTACACCTTC.

The rearrangement uses TRBV28 and TRBJ2-1; 12 bases fit TRBD2. J was trimmed by 6 bases and V by 2 bases; bases with no gene match: 8. The CDR3 is made up of 17 amino acids. Germline CDR1 reads MDHEN; CDR2 reads SYDVKM. DNA of the CDR3: TGTGCCAGCAGTTTACCCGAGACTAGCGGGAGTTTCAATGAGCAGTTCTTC. Its protein product is CASSLPETSGSFNEQFF.

V gene TRBV10-2 combines with J gene TRBJ2-7; maybe TRBD1 (6 bases). The germline gives CDR1 WSHSY, CDR2 SAAADI. Trimming took 2 bases from V and 4 from J, leaving 18 bases between them. The CDR3 consists of 16 residues. CDR3 residues: CASSETGTIESYEQYF. The CDR3 bases are TGCGCCAGCAGTGAGACCGGGACAATCGAATCTTACGAGCAGTACTTC.

The chain carries TRBV28 and TRBJ2-7, with TRBD2 as a possible D gene (6 bases). Germline V gives CDR1 MDHEN, CDR2 SYDVKM. The CDR3 is made up of 13 amino acids. V lost 9 bases and J 0 bases, leaving 12 bases between the germline ends. CDR3 bases: TGTGCCAGTCATCCGGGAGTCTCCTACGAGCAGTACTTC. Amino acids: CASHPGVSYEQYF.

The genes are TRBV27 and TRBJ2-7; TRBD2 is a possible D gene (5 bases). CDR1 is MNHEY and CDR2 is SMNVEV in the germline V gene (reference sequence). The germline V and J ends were trimmed by 3 bases and 7 bases, with 13 bases remaining between them. This CDR3 region has 13 residues. DNA for the CDR3: TGTGCCAGCAGTTTGGCCCCGGGAAGGGAGCAGTACTTC. This sequence encodes CASSLAPGREQYF.